The rows below give T cell receptor beta chains drawn from one sample of a study of control samples from healthy donors and cancer patients. The protocol was immunoSEQ multiplex PCR, while the TCRdb copy is restricted to in-frame clones and leaves out a portion. The sample lists about 150,000 clones, about 89% occurring once. What was sequenced was blood. The receptors here all came from a man in his thirties or forties in good health. Each CDR3 is given with its conserved first and last residue. The order of the fields is J gene, V gene, CDR3 length, CDR3 protein.

J gene: TRBJ2-5
V gene: TRBV30
CDR3 length: 11
CDR3 protein: CAWSPLETQYF

J gene: TRBJ1-1
V gene: TRBV6-5
CDR3 length: 15
CDR3 protein: CASSYGGGIAAEAFF

J gene: TRBJ2-3
V gene: TRBV6-2/TRBV6-3
CDR3 length: 12
CDR3 protein: CASSYAGDTQYF

J gene: TRBJ2-5
V gene: TRBV3-1/TRBV3-2
CDR3 length: 15
CDR3 protein: CASSQVGSNQETQYF

J gene: TRBJ2-3
V gene: TRBV5-1
CDR3 length: 14
CDR3 protein: CASLRDLDTDTQYF

J gene: TRBJ1-1
V gene: TRBV4-1
CDR3 length: 18
CDR3 protein: CASSQSRISLGMNTEAFF

J gene: TRBJ2-3
V gene: TRBV7-3
CDR3 length: 12
CDR3 protein: CASSLDYGTQYF

J gene: TRBJ1-1
V gene: TRBV19
CDR3 length: 15
CDR3 protein: CASSISGTGGTEAFF

J gene: TRBJ2-5
V gene: TRBV15
CDR3 length: 15
CDR3 protein: CATSRDLQAQETQYF

J gene: TRBJ2-1
V gene: TRBV28
CDR3 length: 13
CDR3 protein: CASGPGTIYEQFF

J gene: TRBJ2-5
V gene: TRBV5-4
CDR3 length: 16
CDR3 protein: CASSLDSGGAGKTQYF

J gene: TRBJ2-1
V gene: TRBV6-4
CDR3 length: 11
CDR3 protein: CASRQGDEQFF

J gene: TRBJ2-5
V gene: TRBV6-5
CDR3 length: 15
CDR3 protein: CASSLPPYQTSEQYF

J gene: TRBJ2-1
V gene: TRBV7-2
CDR3 length: 17
CDR3 protein: CASSPGLAGGAGNEQFF

J gene: TRBJ2-4
V gene: TRBV5-1
CDR3 length: 14
CDR3 protein: CASSLGGGDNIQYF

J gene: TRBJ2-7
V gene: TRBV18
CDR3 length: 14
CDR3 protein: CASSPRQVVDEQYF

J gene: TRBJ2-7
V gene: TRBV6-5
CDR3 length: 16
CDR3 protein: CASSYRDRDTLHEQYF

J gene: TRBJ1-3
V gene: TRBV5-1
CDR3 length: 18
CDR3 protein: CASSSNPNHRGTGNTIYF

J gene: TRBJ2-5
V gene: TRBV4-2
CDR3 length: 15
CDR3 protein: CASSQVGASGSSQYF

J gene: TRBJ2-3
V gene: TRBV25-1
CDR3 length: 17
CDR3 protein: CASSEGPGARKADTQYF